A single sample gave rise to the 9 T cell receptor beta chains below, sequenced in a study of regulatory T cells in long-lasting Graves disease. Construction of TCR beta libraries relied on iRepertoire HTBI primers and on Arm-PCR targeting CDR3 regions. TCRdb used MiXCR to reprocess the multiplex PCR reads, holding one entry per CDR3 protein. The sample has about 420,000 distinct CDR3 sequences, less than 20% seen once; the top ten hold around 23%. Time point here: newly diagnosed GD, antithyroid drugs for less than 3 months. TCR sequences were obtained from RNA taken from PBMCs. This same sample was also part of a study on T cells in Graves' hyperthyroidism and ophthalmopathy.

The material sequenced was peripheral blood mononuclear cells (PBMCs), taken at new diagnosis, from a patient treated with antithyroid drugs. These receptors were obtained from a woman aged 18-29 years with Graves disease.

The V and J genes are TRBV7-9 and TRBJ2-2, with D unresolved. CDR1 is SEHNR, CDR2 FQNEAQ, per germline (reference sequence). Trimming removed 7 bases at V and 0 bases at J, with 18 bases between. This CDR3 is 17 amino acids long. The CDR3 region has the DNA TGTGCCAGCACCCCGTCGGTGGAGCGCTCGAACACCGGGGAGCTGTTTTTT. It is translated as CASTPSVERSNTGELFF.

This chain joins TRBV11-2 and TRBJ2-7; 8 bases are shared with TRBD2. This CDR3 is built from 14 residues. Losses at the gene ends were 2 bases for V and 6 bases for J; bases not matched to a gene: 6. Germline CDR1 is SGHAT and CDR2 is FQNNGV. This CDR3 reads CASSLPAGVGEQYF. The CDR3 DNA sequence: TGTGCCAGCAGCTTACCAGCGGGAGTAGGCGAGCAGTACTTC.

This clonotype has ten or more counts. The rearrangement joins TRBV6-1 to TRBJ1-1; D perhaps matches TRBD1 (5 bases). The germline V gene has CDR1 MNHNS and CDR2 SASEGT. This CDR3 spans 14 amino acids. Trimming cost V 6 bases and J 2 bases, with 13 bases left between them. The chain's CDR3 is CASRRTTDNTEAFF. The CDR3 DNA is TGTGCCAGCAGAAGAACGACAGACAACACTGAAGCTTTCTTT.

The rearrangement links TRBV12-3 or TRBV12-4 to TRBJ2-7; D gene uncertain. V dropped 3 bases and J dropped 8 bases, with 8 bases sitting between them. CDR3 length: 11 amino acids. The CDR3 reads CASSFGEKQYF. In DNA, the CDR3 is TGTGCCAGCAGTTTCGGTGAAAAGCAGTACTTC.

This clonotype was seen many times. The V and J genes are TRBV3-1 and TRBJ2-5; 11 bases match TRBD2. This CDR3 comprises 15 residues. Germline-derived CDR1 and CDR2 are LGHDT and YNNKEL (reference sequence). Trimming removed 5 bases from V and 5 bases from J; junction bases left unmatched: 7. The DNA of the CDR3 is TGTGCCAGCAGCGAGACTAGCGGGATTGGTGAGACCCAGTACTTC. Encoded protein: CASSETSGIGETQYF.

A note on this clonotype: This could be a read error, since a much larger clone is one nucleotide away. The CDR3 coding sequence is TGTGCCAGCGGCCAACGTCGGGAGGTGAATGAGCAGTTCTTC. Translated: CASGQRREVNEQFF. V is TRBV14 and J is TRBJ2-1; TRBD2 matches 7 bases. The CDR3 sequence is 14 residues long. Germline CDR1 is SGHDN and CDR2 is FVKESK.

This clonotype showed up many times. This chain joins TRBV7-8 and TRBJ2-1; no definite D call. Germline V gene lookup returns CDR1 SGHVS and CDR2 FQNEAQ. CDR3 length: 15 residues. Trimming stripped 3 bases from V and 4 bases from J, with 13 bases between. CDR3 nucleotides: TGTGCCAGCAGCTTCCAGGCTACTCGGTACAATGAGCAGTTCTTC. The encoded protein is CASSFQATRYNEQFF.

In this sample, this clonotype turned up many times. This chain links TRBV20-1 with TRBJ2-5; 8 bases align to TRBD1. CDR1 DFQATT and CDR2 SNEGSKA come from the germline V gene (reference sequence). With V trimmed by 1 base and J by 2 bases, 9 bases remained unmatched. The CDR3 covers 16 residues. CDR3 sequence reads: CSARGAPDRDQETQYF. In nucleotides, the CDR3 is TGCAGTGCTAGAGGTGCCCCGGACAGGGATCAAGAGACCCAGTACTTC.

The V call is TRBV5-1, the J call TRBJ1-5; 7 bases align to TRBD1. The ends lost 0 bases at V and 7 bases at J; junction bases unmatched: 1. This CDR3 has 13 amino acids. Germline V gene lookup returns CDR1 SGHRS and CDR2 YFSETQ. CDR3 sequence: CASSLEGAQPQHF. In DNA form, the CDR3 reads TGCGCCAGCAGCTTGGAGGGGGCCCAGCCCCAGCATTTT. The whole variable domain, remainder taken from reference TRBV5-1 and TRBJ1-5, is KAGVTQTPRYLIKTRGQQVTLSCSPISGHRSVSWYQQTPGQGLQFLFEYFSETQRNKGNFPGRFSGRQFSNSRSEMNVSTLELGDSALYLCASSLEGAQPQHFGDGTRLSIL.